This entry concerns a single T cell receptor (beta chain). This sample stems from a study of shared clonotypes between healthy human individuals. The CDR3 has 16 residues. Per the germline V gene, CDR1 is MNHEY and CDR2 is SMNVEV (reference sequence). Trimming removed 3 bases from V and 4 bases from J, with 19 bases in between. The data were produced by immunoSEQ multiplex PCR, yet TCRdb's version contains in-frame clones alone and is incomplete. The sample lists hundreds of thousands of clones; 95% to 97% were seen once. Naive CD8 cells lacked CD45RO, underwent positive selection for CCR7 and left out terminally differentiated effector memory CD45RA+ cells.

The sequencing sample was made of naive CD8+ T cells sorted from blood. The V call is TRBV27, the J call TRBJ2-7; D possibly corresponds to TRBD2 (6 bases). This sequence was found in a woman aged 25-40 years in good health. The CDR3 bases are TGTGCCAGCAGTTTGAGAGGCGGGGTTGGGGTTTACGAGCAGTACTTC. This encodes CASSLRGGVGVYEQYF.